The clone carrying this T cell receptor (beta chain) was observed at least ten times. This record belongs to a study of CD8+CD57+ T cells in acquired aplastic anemia. Study context: Sorted cells (CD4+ and CD8+) yielded DNA amounts that averaged approximately 3.1 ug.

It was genomic DNA that served as the template for profiling TCR beta VDJ and CDR3. MiXCR, applied by TCRdb to the reads, yields one record per CDR3 protein. Of under 350,000 distinct CDR3 sequences in the sample, about 50% were seen once. The CDR3 is 13 residues long. Germline V gives CDR1 SGDLS, CDR2 YYNGEE. V was cut by 0 bases and J by 7 bases, with 10 bases left in between. The authors sequenced patients whose flow cytometry had shown CD8+CD57+ cell expansion. The source of this sequence is a human donor with aplastic anemia. The sequencing input was sorted CD4+, CD8+, or CD8+CD57+ T cells (not recorded which) from PBMCs. The chain recombines TRBV9 with TRBJ2-5; D unclear. In DNA, the CDR3 is TGTGCCAGCAGCGTAGAGGCCCTCTCGACCCAGTACTTC. Translating it yields CASSVEALSTQYF.